These 14 T cell receptor beta chains originate from one sample sequenced in a study of T cells after yellow fever vaccination. TCRdb re-called the 5' RACE reads with MiXCR, one entry per CDR3 protein. The sample yields about 340,000 distinct CDR3 sequences, 3.5% to 4.5% seen once. This material consisted of PBMCs, taken 5 days after the yellow fever booster vaccination. The receptors were gathered from a man between 18 and 35 years old who received the YFV17D yellow fever vaccine.

This clonotype was seen a few times. V usage is TRBV6-2 or TRBV6-3 and J usage is TRBJ2-7, with D possibly being TRBD1 (5 bases). In germline, CDR1 is MNHEY, CDR2 SVGEGT. The ends were cut back, 4 bases at V and 5 bases at J, with 9 bases in the middle. The length of the CDR3 is 12 residues. CDR3 loop: CASSWAGNEQYV. CDR3 nucleotides: TGTGCCAGCAGTTGGGCAGGGAACGAGCAGTACGTC.

J is TRBJ2-3 and V is TRBV11-2; 9 nucleotides align to TRBD2. V dropped 5 bases and J dropped 0; count of bases not matched to a gene: 6. Looked up from germline, CDR1 is SGHAT and CDR2 is FQNNGV. This CDR3 contains 16 residues. The CDR3, as DNA: TGTGCCAGCAGCAGCGCTAGCGGGGTTAGCACAGATACGCAGTATTTT. It yields the protein CASSSASGVSTDTQYF.

This clonotype was detected a few times. The chain joins TRBV4-1 to TRBJ1-2, with TRBD1 identical over 8 bases. This CDR3 spans 16 amino acids. The ends lost 2 bases at V and 4 bases at J; junction bases unmatched: 9. CDR1 and CDR2 (germline): MGHRA, YSYEKL. The CDR3 region is CASSQPRQGTGYGYTF. CDR3 DNA sequence: TGCGCCAGCAGCCAACCCCGACAGGGGACGGGCTATGGCTACACCTTC.

This clonotype was counted a few times. The chain employs TRBV18 and TRBJ1-4; D remains ambiguous. V lost 4 bases and J 5 bases, leaving 17 bases between the germline ends. CDR1 is KGHSH and CDR2 is LQKENI in the germline V gene. The CDR3 is 16 amino acids. Here the CDR3 DNA reads TGTGCCAGCTCACTTGACGTTGCGGGCAGGAATGAAAAACTGTTTTTT. It translates to CASSLDVAGRNEKLFF.

CDR3 sequence (DNA): TGTGCCAGCAGCTACGAACCGACATCGAACACTGAAGCTTTCTTT. This gives the protein CASSYEPTSNTEAFF. The chain links TRBV5-6 to TRBJ1-1; D is ambiguous. V lost 3 bases and J lost 1, with 13 bases in between. Germline values: CDR1 SGHDT, CDR2 YYEEEE. The CDR3 sequence is 15 residues long.

This clonotype was picked up a small number of times. The chain combines TRBV11-2 with TRBJ2-3, with 10 nucleotides matching TRBD2. Trimming at V came to 5 bases and at J to 2 bases, leaving 16 bases not matched to a gene. The V gene's germline CDR1 is SGHAT and CDR2 FQNNGV. This CDR3 comprises 19 residues. The CDR3 spells CASSPGPSGGHTNTDTQYF. CDR3 in DNA: TGTGCCAGCAGCCCGGGCCCTAGCGGGGGTCATACCAACACAGATACGCAGTATTTT. Based on the CDR3 plus reference TRBV11-2 and TRBJ2-3, the full variable domain is EAGVAQSPRYKIIEKRQSVAFWCNPISGHATLYWYQQILGQGPKLLIQFQNNGVVDDSQLPKDRFSAERLKGVDSTLKIQPAKLEDSAVYLCASSPGPSGGHTNTDTQYFGPGTRLTVL.

The chain carries TRBV7-8 and TRBJ2-5; D is ambiguous. Germline assignment: CDR1 SGHVS and CDR2 FQNEAQ. This CDR3 has 14 amino acids. Trimming removed 0 bases from V and 0 bases from J, with 5 bases in between. The CDR3 DNA reads TGTGCCAGCAGCTTAGCGGTGTACCAAGAGACCCAGTACTTC. Protein sequence: CASSLAVYQETQYF.

The J gene is TRBJ2-4, the V gene TRBV11-1, with D tentatively TRBD2 (6 bases). Deletions cut 4 bases from V and 9 bases from J, with 10 bases between. The germline CDR1 and CDR2 sequences are SGHAT and FQDESV (reference sequence). The CDR3 is made up of 12 amino acids. This CDR3 reads CASSWGESIQYF. The CDR3 region has the DNA TGTGCCAGCAGCTGGGGGGAGAGCATTCAGTACTTC. Combining the CDR3 with reference TRBV11-1 and TRBJ2-4 gives the whole variable domain EAEVAQSPRYKITEKSQAVAFWCDPISGHATLYWYRQILGQGPELLVQFQDESVVDDSQLPKDRFSAERLKGVDSTLKIQPAELGDSAMYLCASSWGESIQYFGAGTRLSVL.

CDR3: CASSPFGTSGGANEQFF. As DNA, the CDR3 is TGTGCCAGCAGCCCCTTCGGTACTAGCGGGGGGGCTAATGAGCAGTTCTTC. The chain uses TRBV11-2 and TRBJ2-1, with 13 bases fitting TRBD2. The germline gives CDR1 SGHAT, CDR2 FQNNGV. The CDR3 has 17 amino acids. After removal of 5 bases from V and 7 bases from J, the junction contained 11 bases not matched to a gene.

The chain recombines TRBV10-3 with TRBJ2-7, with 8 nucleotides matching TRBD1. Germline CDR1 and CDR2: ENHRY and SYGVKD. The CDR3 runs 15 residues. The ends lost 5 bases at V and 4 bases at J; junction bases unmatched: 10. The DNA for the CDR3 is TGTGCCATCAGTCCCGGGACAGGTGCCAATTACGAGCAGTACTTC. It yields the protein CAISPGTGANYEQYF.

The V gene is TRBV9, the J gene TRBJ1-2, with 7 bases that match TRBD1. The CDR3 length is 13 residues. Germline assignment: CDR1 SGDLS and CDR2 YYNGEE. Losses at the gene ends were 2 bases for V and 8 bases for J; bases not matched to a gene: 6. Here the CDR3 DNA reads TGTGCCAGCAGCGTTGGGACAGCGTCCGGCTACACCTTC. The encoded protein is CASSVGTASGYTF. The full variable domain, completed using reference TRBV9 and TRBJ1-2, is DSGVTQTPKHLITATGQRVTLRCSPRSGDLSVYWYQQSLDQGLQFLIQYYNGEERAKGNILERFSAQQFPDLHSELNLSSLELGDSALYFCASSVGTASGYTFGSGTRLTVV.

This clonotype was found many times. This chain connects TRBV10-3 to TRBJ1-1; TRBD1 might be the D (6 bases). This CDR3 has 15 residues. V gave up 2 bases and J gave up 6 bases, with 16 bases separating them. The germline V gene encodes CDR1 ENHRY and CDR2 SYGVKD. The CDR3 loop is CAISESLQGPAEAFF. In DNA form, the CDR3 reads TGTGCCATCAGTGAGAGTTTGCAGGGGCCCGCTGAAGCTTTCTTT.

The chain employs TRBV12-3 or TRBV12-4 and TRBJ2-5; D is uncertain. Trimming removed 4 bases from V and 4 bases from J, with 7 bases in between. The length of the CDR3 is 12 residues. The CDR3 DNA reads as TGTGCCAGCAGTTGGGTTGGAGAGACCCAGTACTTC. Amino acids: CASSWVGETQYF.

In this sample, this clonotype turned up many times. Written as DNA, the CDR3 is TGCAGTGCTAGTAACGGACCCGGGAATGAGCAGTTCTTC. This sequence encodes CSASNGPGNEQFF. The chain carries TRBV20-1 and TRBJ2-1; D gene unclear. This CDR3 spans 13 amino acids. V lost 3 bases to trimming and J lost 7 bases, with 13 bases between them. Germline-derived CDR1 and CDR2 are DFQATT and SNEGSKA (reference sequence).